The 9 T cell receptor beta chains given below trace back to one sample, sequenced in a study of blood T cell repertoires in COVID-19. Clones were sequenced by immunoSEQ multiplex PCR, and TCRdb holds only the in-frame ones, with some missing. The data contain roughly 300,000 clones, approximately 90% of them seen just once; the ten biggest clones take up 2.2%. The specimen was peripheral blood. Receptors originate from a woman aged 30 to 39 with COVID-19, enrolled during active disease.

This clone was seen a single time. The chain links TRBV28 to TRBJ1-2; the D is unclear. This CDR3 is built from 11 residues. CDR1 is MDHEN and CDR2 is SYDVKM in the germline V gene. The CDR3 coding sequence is TGTGGGTTGCTGAGTAACTATGGCTACACCTTC. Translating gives CGLLSNYGYTF.

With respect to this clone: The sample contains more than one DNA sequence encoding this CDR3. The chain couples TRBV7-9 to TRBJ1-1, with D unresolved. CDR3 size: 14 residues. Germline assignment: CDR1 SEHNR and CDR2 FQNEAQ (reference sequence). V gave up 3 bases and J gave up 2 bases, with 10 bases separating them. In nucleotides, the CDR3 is TGTGCCAGCAGCTTCGGCCAGACAAACACTGAAGCTTTCTTT. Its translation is CASSFGQTNTEAFF. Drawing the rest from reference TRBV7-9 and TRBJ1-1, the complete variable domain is DTGVSQNPRHKITKRGQNVTFRCDPISEHNRLYWYRQTLGQGPEFLTYFQNEAQLEKSRLLSDRFSAERPKGSFSTLEIQRTEQGDSAMYLCASSFGQTNTEAFFGQGTRLTVV.

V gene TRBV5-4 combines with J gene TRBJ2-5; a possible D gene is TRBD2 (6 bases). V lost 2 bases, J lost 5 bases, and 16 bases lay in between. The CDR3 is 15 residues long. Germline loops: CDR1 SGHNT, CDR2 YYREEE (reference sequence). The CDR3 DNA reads TGTGCCAGCAGCTTTGGGGGAGCCCGGGAGGAGACCCAGTACTTC. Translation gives CASSFGGAREETQYF.

The CDR3 here is CASSPAGTANSPLHF. The DNA for the CDR3 is TGTGCCAGCTCACCAGCCGGGACAGCAAATTCACCCCTCCACTTT. The chain is built from TRBV18 and TRBJ1-6, with TRBD1 identical over 7 bases. J gave up 7 bases and V 2 bases, and 5 bases lay outside the gene matches. CDR1 and CDR2 (germline): KGHSH, LQKENI. This CDR3 comprises 15 residues.

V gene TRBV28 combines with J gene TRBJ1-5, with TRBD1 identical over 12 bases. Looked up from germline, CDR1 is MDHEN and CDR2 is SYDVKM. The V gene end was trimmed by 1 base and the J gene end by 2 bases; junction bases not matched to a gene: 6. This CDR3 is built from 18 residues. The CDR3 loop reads CASSLSGQGAWGNQPQHF. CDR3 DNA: TGTGCCAGCAGTTTATCGGGACAGGGGGCGTGGGGCAATCAGCCCCAGCATTTT.

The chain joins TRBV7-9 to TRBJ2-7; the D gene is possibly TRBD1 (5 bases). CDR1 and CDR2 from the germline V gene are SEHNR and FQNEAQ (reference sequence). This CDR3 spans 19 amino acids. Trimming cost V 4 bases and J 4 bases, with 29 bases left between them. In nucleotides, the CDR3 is TGTGCCAGCAGCTCACCTGGTGGACCTTCTCACCTAAAGGGGTACGAGCAGTACTTC. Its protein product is CASSSPGGPSHLKGYEQYF.

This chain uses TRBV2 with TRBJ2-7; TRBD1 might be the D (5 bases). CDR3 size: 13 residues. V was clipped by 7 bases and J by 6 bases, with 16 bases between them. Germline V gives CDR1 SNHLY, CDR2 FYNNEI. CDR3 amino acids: CASMQRTTGEQYF. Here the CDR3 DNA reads TGTGCCAGCATGCAAAGGACAACGGGCGAGCAGTACTTC.

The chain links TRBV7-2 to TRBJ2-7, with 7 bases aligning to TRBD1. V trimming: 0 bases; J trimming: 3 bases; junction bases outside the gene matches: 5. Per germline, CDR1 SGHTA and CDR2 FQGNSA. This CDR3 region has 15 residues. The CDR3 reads CASSLAAGGYYEQYF. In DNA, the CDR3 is TGTGCCAGCAGCTTAGCGGCAGGGGGATACTACGAGCAGTACTTC. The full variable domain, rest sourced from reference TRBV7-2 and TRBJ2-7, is GAGVSQSPSNKVTEKGKDVELRCDPISGHTALYWYRQSLGQGLEFLIYFQGNSAPDKSGLPSDRFSAERTGGSVSTLTIQRTQQEDSAVYLCASSLAAGGYYEQYFGPGTRLTVT.

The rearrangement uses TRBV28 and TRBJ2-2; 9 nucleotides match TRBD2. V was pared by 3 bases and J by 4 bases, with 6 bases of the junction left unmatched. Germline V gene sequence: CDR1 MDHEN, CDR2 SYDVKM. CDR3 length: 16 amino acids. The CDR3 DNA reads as TGTGCCAGCAGTTTGAGAAGCGGGAGGTTCACCGGGGAGCTGTTTTTT. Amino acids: CASSLRSGRFTGELFF.